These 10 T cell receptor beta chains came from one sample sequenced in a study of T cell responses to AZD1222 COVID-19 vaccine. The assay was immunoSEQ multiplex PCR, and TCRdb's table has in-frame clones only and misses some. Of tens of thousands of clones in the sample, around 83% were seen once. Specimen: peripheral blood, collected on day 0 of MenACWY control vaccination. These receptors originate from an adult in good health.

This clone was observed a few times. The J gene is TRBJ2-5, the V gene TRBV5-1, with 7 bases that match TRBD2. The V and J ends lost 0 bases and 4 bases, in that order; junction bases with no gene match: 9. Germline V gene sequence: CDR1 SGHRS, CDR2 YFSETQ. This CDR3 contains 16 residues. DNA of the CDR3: TGCGCCAGCAGCTTGGGGGCTAGCGGAGAGATAGAGACCCAGTACTTC. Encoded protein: CASSLGASGEIETQYF.

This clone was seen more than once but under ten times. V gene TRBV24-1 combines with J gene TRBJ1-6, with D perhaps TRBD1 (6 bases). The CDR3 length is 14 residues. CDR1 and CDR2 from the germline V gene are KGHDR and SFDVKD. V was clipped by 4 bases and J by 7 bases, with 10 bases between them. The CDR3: CATSEGTWNSPLHF. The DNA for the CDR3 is TGTGCCACCAGTGAGGGGACATGGAATTCACCCCTCCACTTT.

Here the CDR3 DNA reads TGTGCCAGCAGTTCCGGACTAGCGGGAGTCTACAATGAGCAGTTCTTC. It is translated as CASSSGLAGVYNEQFF. This chain uses TRBV6-5 with TRBJ2-1; 13 bases are a match to TRBD2. V lost 4 bases to trimming and J lost 3 bases; unmatched junction nucleotides: 3. Germline loops: CDR1 MNHEY, CDR2 SVGAGI. This CDR3 region has 16 residues.

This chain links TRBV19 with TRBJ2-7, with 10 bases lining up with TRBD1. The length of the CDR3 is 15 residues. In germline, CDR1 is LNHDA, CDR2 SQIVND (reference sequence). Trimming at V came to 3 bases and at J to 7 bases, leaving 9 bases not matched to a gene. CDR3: CASSIGTGVVGEQYF. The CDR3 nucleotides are TGTGCCAGTAGTATCGGGACAGGGGTCGTGGGGGAGCAGTACTTC. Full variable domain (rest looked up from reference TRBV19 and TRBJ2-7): DGGITQSPKYLFRKEGQNVTLSCEQNLNHDAMYWYRQDPGQGLRLIYYSQIVNDFQKGDIAEGYSVSREKKESFPLTVTSAQKNPTAFYLCASSIGTGVVGEQYFGPGTRLTVT.

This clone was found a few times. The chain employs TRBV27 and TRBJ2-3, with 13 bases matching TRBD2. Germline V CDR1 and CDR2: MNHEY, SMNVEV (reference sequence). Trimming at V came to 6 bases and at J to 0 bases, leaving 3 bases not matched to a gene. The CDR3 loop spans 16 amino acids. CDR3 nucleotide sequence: TGTGCCAGCAGGGGGACTAGCGGGACTAGCACAGATACGCAGTATTTT. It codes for CASRGTSGTSTDTQYF.

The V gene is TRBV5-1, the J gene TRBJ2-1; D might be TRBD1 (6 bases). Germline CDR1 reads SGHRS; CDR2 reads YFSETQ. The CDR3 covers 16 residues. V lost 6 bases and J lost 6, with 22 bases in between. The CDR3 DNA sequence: TGCGCCAGCACCACCGAGGGGGTTGATTGGGGCAATGAGCAGTTCTTC. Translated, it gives CASTTEGVDWGNEQFF.

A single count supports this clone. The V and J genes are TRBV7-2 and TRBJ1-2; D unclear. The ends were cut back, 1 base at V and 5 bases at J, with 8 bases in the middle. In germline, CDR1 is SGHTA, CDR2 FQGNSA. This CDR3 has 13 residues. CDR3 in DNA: TGTGCCAGCAGCTTAGGGACGGAGTATGGCTACACCTTC. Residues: CASSLGTEYGYTF.

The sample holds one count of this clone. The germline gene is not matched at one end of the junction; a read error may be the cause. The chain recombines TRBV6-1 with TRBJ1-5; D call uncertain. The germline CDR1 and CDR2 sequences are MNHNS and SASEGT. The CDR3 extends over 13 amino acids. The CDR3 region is CASREGLNQPQHF. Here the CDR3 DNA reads TGTGCCAGCAGAGAAGGTCTAAATCAGCCCCAGCATTTT.

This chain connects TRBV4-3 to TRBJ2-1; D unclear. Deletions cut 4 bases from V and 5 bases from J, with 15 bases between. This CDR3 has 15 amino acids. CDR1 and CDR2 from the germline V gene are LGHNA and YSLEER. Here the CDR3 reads CASSLRSTQNNEQFF. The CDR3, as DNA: TGCGCCAGCAGCCTGAGGAGTACCCAAAACAATGAGCAGTTCTTC.

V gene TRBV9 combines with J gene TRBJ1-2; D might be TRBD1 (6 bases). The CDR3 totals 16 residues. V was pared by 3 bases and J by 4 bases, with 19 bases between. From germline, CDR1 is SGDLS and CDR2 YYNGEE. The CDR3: CASSARGKTEGYGYTF. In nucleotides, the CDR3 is TGTGCCAGCAGCGCTAGGGGGAAAACAGAGGGCTATGGCTACACCTTC.